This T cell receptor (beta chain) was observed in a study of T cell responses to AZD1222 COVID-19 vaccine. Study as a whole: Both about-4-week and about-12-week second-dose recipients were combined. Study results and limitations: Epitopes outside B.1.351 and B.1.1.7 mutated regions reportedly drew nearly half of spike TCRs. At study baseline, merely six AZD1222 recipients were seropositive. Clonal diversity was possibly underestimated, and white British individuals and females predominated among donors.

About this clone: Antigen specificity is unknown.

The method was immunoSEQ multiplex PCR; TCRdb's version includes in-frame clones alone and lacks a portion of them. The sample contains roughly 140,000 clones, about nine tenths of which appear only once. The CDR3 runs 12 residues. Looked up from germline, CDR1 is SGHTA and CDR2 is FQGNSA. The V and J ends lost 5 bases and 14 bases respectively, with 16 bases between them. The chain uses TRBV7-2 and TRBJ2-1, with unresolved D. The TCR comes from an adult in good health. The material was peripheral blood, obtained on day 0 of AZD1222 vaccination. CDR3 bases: TGTGCCAGCAGCCTCTATGGGTCCAGCAAGTTCTTC. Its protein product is CASSLYGSSKFF.